The rows below give T cell receptor beta chains drawn from one sample of a study of Ad26.COV2.S vaccination and SARS-CoV-2 variants. The repertoire was sequenced with immunoSEQ multiplex PCR; TCRdb's copy has only in-frame clones and lacks some. The data hold some 420,000 clones, with 88% observed a single time. The material sequenced was peripheral blood, taken in a trial of Ad26.COV2.S vaccine versus placebo. The receptors here all came from a person between 18 and 65 years old who received the Ad26.COV2.S COVID-19 vaccine or a placebo. CDR3s include the opening cysteine and the closing phenylalanine or tryptophan. D genes are given only for firm matches. The size entry is marked missing in some rows and otherwise reads once, few, many or a size class.

d_gene | j_gene | len | abundance | v_gene | CDR3aa | CDR3nt
- | TRBJ2-2 | 15 | - | TRBV7-9 | CANGVGGSNTGELFF | TGTGCCAACGGGGTCGGAGGCTCGAACACCGGGGAGCTGTTTTTT
- | TRBJ1-1 | 13 | few | TRBV6-2/TRBV6-3 | CASSYSDIGKAFF | TGTGCCAGCAGTTACTCGGACATTGGAAAAGCTTTCTTT
- | TRBJ2-5 | 15 | - | TRBV24-1 | CATSASVRLQETQYF | TGTGCCACCAGTGCTTCAGTGCGGCTACAAGAGACCCAGTACTTC
- | TRBJ2-1 | 13 | - | TRBV28 | CASSSPAGNEQFF | TGTGCCAGCAGTTCACCAGCAGGGAATGAGCAGTTCTTC
- | TRBJ2-7 | 14 | - | TRBV28 | CASSPLNGAYEQYF | TGTGCCAGCAGCCCGCTCAACGGGGCCTACGAGCAGTACTTC
- | TRBJ2-7 | 14 | - | TRBV5-1 | CASSSTSGRYEQYF | TGCGCCAGCAGCTCTACATCGGGGCGCTACGAGCAGTACTTC
- | TRBJ2-4 | 14 | - | TRBV5-4 | CASSLDLLVDIQYF | TGTGCCAGCAGCTTGGACCTCCTAGTTGACATTCAGTACTTC
- | TRBJ2-2 | 14 | - | TRBV4-3 | CASSHGTKAGELFF | TGCGCCAGCAGCCACGGGACAAAGGCCGGGGAGCTGTTTTTT
TRBD1 | TRBJ2-7 | 12 | - | TRBV27 | CASRRDSLTEYF | TGTGCCAGCAGACGGGACAGCCTTACCGAGTACTTC
- | TRBJ2-7 | 13 | once | TRBV5-5 | CASRLGPTYEQYF | TGTGCCAGCAGATTGGGCCCCACCTACGAGCAGTACTTC
- | TRBJ2-1 | 15 | - | TRBV11-3 | CASSLAGTVVNEQFF | TGTGCCAGCAGCTTAGCAGGGACTGTGGTGAATGAGCAGTTCTTC
- | TRBJ2-3 | 16 | - | TRBV18 | CASWEGTGTSTDTQYF | TGTGCCAGCTGGGAGGGCACAGGGACTAGCACAGATACGCAGTATTTT
- | TRBJ2-7 | 13 | - | TRBV29-1 | CSVEDPGEVEQYF | TGCAGCGTTGAAGATCCCGGAGAAGTCGAGCAGTACTTC
TRBD1 | TRBJ2-7 | 12 | - | TRBV27 | CASGTDTYEQYF | TGTGCCAGCGGGACAGACACCTACGAGCAGTACTTC
TRBD2 | TRBJ2-3 | 16 | once | TRBV10-3 | CAIRVTSEVSTDTQYF | TGTGCCATCAGGGTGACTAGCGAGGTTAGCACAGATACGCAGTATTTT
TRBD2 | TRBJ2-3 | 17 | once | TRBV7-9 | CASSLNAGGGSTDTQYF | TGTGCCAGCAGCTTAAATGCGGGCGGGGGGAGCACAGATACGCAGTATTTT
- | TRBJ2-7 | 14 | - | TRBV7-2 | CASSRFAERYEQYF | TGTGCCAGCAGCCGGTTCGCCGAGAGGTACGAGCAGTACTTC
- | TRBJ2-5 | 15 | - | TRBV10-3 | CASEGRQDGIQTQYF | TGTGCCTCAGAAGGGAGGCAGGACGGAATTCAGACCCAGTACTTC
- | TRBJ2-2 | 15 | - | TRBV28 | CASSLETANTGELFF | TGTGCCAGCAGTTTAGAGACAGCGAACACCGGGGAGCTGTTTTTT
- | TRBJ1-2 | 15 | once | TRBV19 | CASSNDPGTFYGYTF | TGTGCCAGTAGTAACGATCCAGGGACCTTTTATGGCTACACCTTC
TRBD1 | TRBJ1-6 | 17 | - | TRBV13 | CASSLRQGGSYNSPLHF | TGTGCCAGCAGCTTACGACAGGGAGGGTCCTATAATTCACCCCTCCACTTT
- | TRBJ1-4 | 17 | - | TRBV25-1 | CASSESEGVARAEKLFF | TGTGCCAGCAGTGAATCTGAGGGAGTGGCCAGGGCTGAAAAACTGTTTTTT
- | TRBJ1-1 | 13 | few | TRBV10-1 | CASSDQLNTEAFF | TGCGCCAGCAGTGACCAGTTGAACACTGAAGCTTTCTTT
- | TRBJ1-5 | 13 | once | TRBV12-3/TRBV12-4 | CASSPRKDQPQHF | TGTGCCAGCAGTCCGCGTAAGGATCAGCCCCAGCATTTT
- | TRBJ1-5 | 14 | - | TRBV2 | CASIEGPANQPQHF | TGTGCCAGCATTGAGGGCCCGGCAAATCAGCCCCAGCATTTT
- | TRBJ2-2 | 17 | - | TRBV9 | CASSVAPGVSNTGELFF | TGTGCCAGCAGCGTAGCTCCAGGGGTTTCGAACACCGGGGAGCTGTTTTTT
- | TRBJ1-1 | 13 | - | TRBV19 | CASSIPGGTEAFF | TGTGCCAGTAGTATCCCGGGTGGCACTGAAGCTTTCTTT
- | TRBJ1-1 | 12 | - | TRBV30 | CAWTPRDTRAFF | TGTGCCTGGACCCCCCGGGACACCCGAGCTTTCTTT
- | TRBJ1-5 | 14 | - | TRBV10-2 | CASSDRRAGQPQHF | TGCGCCAGCAGTGATCGCAGGGCAGGACAGCCCCAGCATTTT
- | TRBJ2-2 | 12 | - | TRBV4-3 | CASSQGTGELFF | TGCGCCAGCAGCCAAGGAACCGGGGAGCTGTTTTTT
- | TRBJ1-2 | 14 | few | TRBV9 | CASSVDSGIYGYTF | TGTGCCAGCAGCGTAGATTCAGGTATCTATGGCTACACCTTC
- | TRBJ1-6 | 16 | - | TRBV7-9 | CASRPVQSSYNSPLHF | TGTGCCAGCAGACCAGTACAGAGCTCCTATAATTCACCCCTCCACTTT
TRBD2 | TRBJ2-1 | 15 | - | TRBV6-4 | CASSPSGGIYNEQFF | TGTGCCAGCAGCCCCTCGGGGGGGATATACAATGAGCAGTTCTTC
TRBD2 | TRBJ2-5 | 16 | - | TRBV10-2 | CASSRGLAGNQETQYF | TGCGCCAGCAGCCGGGGACTAGCGGGGAACCAAGAGACCCAGTACTTC
TRBD2 | TRBJ2-7 | 15 | - | TRBV5-5 | CARGRGAGGPREQYF | TGTGCCCGCGGCCGGGGGGCGGGGGGGCCCCGGGAGCAGTACTTC
TRBD1 | TRBJ1-4 | 15 | once | TRBV7-9 | CASSPYRGTNEKLFF | TGTGCCAGCAGCCCTTACAGGGGAACTAATGAAAAACTGTTTTTT
TRBD2 | TRBJ2-1 | 15 | - | TRBV11-3 | CASSLGLAGRGEQFF | TGTGCCAGCAGCTTGGGACTAGCGGGGCGCGGTGAGCAGTTCTTC
- | TRBJ1-2 | 13 | - | TRBV10-3 | CAISEEGLYGYTF | TGTGCCATCAGTGAGGAGGGACTCTATGGCTACACCTTC
- | TRBJ2-1 | 14 | - | TRBV6-6 | CATGNIGGSDEQFF | TGTGCCACAGGTAACATCGGGGGAAGCGATGAGCAGTTCTTC
- | TRBJ2-1 | 12 | - | TRBV10-3 | CAISEAPLEQFF | TGTGCCATCAGTGAAGCTCCGTTGGAGCAGTTCTTC
TRBD1 | TRBJ2-1 | 17 | - | TRBV6-6 | CASSRGQGPSSYNEQFF | TGTGCCAGCAGTCGTGGACAGGGGCCTAGCTCCTACAATGAGCAGTTCTTC
- | TRBJ2-7 | 13 | - | TRBV12-3/TRBV12-4 | CASKIRGALEQYF | TGTGCCAGCAAGATAAGGGGGGCTTTAGAGCAGTACTTC
- | TRBJ2-6 | 18 | - | TRBV6-2/TRBV6-3 | CASSYRSGRISGANVLTF | TGTGCCAGCAGTTACCGCTCGGGACGGATCTCTGGGGCCAACGTCCTGACTTTC
- | TRBJ1-2 | 17 | - | TRBV5-6 | CASSLEGPTGIPYGYTF | TGTGCCAGCAGCTTGGAGGGGCCCACAGGGATTCCCTATGGCTACACCTTC
TRBD2 | TRBJ2-1 | 16 | - | TRBV9 | CASSVAPAGGYNEQFF | TGTGCCAGCAGCGTAGCTCCAGCGGGGGGTTACAATGAGCAGTTCTTC
TRBD1 | TRBJ1-3 | 18 | - | TRBV19 | CASTLRQGGIGSGNTIYF | TGTGCCAGTACTCTACGGCAGGGGGGAATCGGATCTGGAAACACCATATATTTT
TRBD2 | TRBJ2-1 | 19 | - | TRBV6-6 | CASSLTGLGLAGFYNEQFF | TGTGCCAGCAGTCTTACAGGGTTGGGCCTAGCGGGGTTTTACAATGAGCAGTTCTTC
TRBD1 | TRBJ2-1 | 13 | - | TRBV12-3/TRBV12-4 | CASSPQGAREQFF | TGTGCCAGCAGTCCCCAGGGGGCCAGAGAGCAGTTCTTC
- | TRBJ2-1 | 11 | - | TRBV4-2 | CASSMGSEQFF | TGTGCCAGCAGCATGGGGTCTGAGCAGTTCTTC
- | TRBJ2-7 | 15 | - | TRBV4-3 | CASSLTGTGGYEQYF | TGCGCCAGCAGCCTTACCGGGACTGGGGGATACGAGCAGTACTTC
- | TRBJ1-1 | 14 | - | TRBV4-2 | CASSQGQRNTEAFF | TGTGCCAGCAGCCAAGGACAGCGGAACACTGAAGCTTTCTTT
- | TRBJ1-6 | 14 | - | TRBV7-6 | CASSSDPARSPLHF | TGTGCCAGCAGCTCGGACCCGGCCCGATCACCCCTCCACTTT
TRBD1 | TRBJ1-6 | 15 | once | TRBV28 | CASSLLRQGVKPLHF | TGTGCCAGCAGCCTACTACGACAGGGGGTCAAACCCCTCCACTTT
- | TRBJ1-2 | 14 | - | TRBV4-2 | CASSQERGDYGYTF | TGTGCCAGCAGCCAAGAAAGGGGCGACTATGGCTACACCTTC
- | TRBJ2-7 | 12 | - | TRBV30 | CAWSAAAYEQYF | TGTGCCTGGAGTGCAGCGGCCTACGAGCAGTACTTC
TRBD2 | TRBJ2-7 | 16 | - | TRBV2 | CASSEQGVAGGHEQYF | TGTGCCAGCAGTGAACAAGGAGTAGCGGGGGGCCACGAGCAGTACTTC
- | TRBJ2-7 | 14 | - | TRBV6-5 | CASSRGASSYEQYF | TGTGCCAGTTCAAGGGGGGCGAGCTCCTACGAGCAGTACTTC